This T cell receptor beta chain was found in a study of blood T cells in healthy people across ages. Study-level background: About one barcoded TCR beta cDNA was captured per two T cells.

Regarding the study as a whole: Versus aged donors, long-lived donors had higher diversity and more naive CD4+ cells.

In its sample, this clonotype was seen many times. Its antigen remains unidentified. The CDR3 covers 14 residues. CDR1 and CDR2 from the germline V gene are PRHDT and FYEKMQ (reference sequence). Germline trimming cut 5 bases from V and 4 bases from J; bases unmatched to any gene: 6. A second PCR, run for about 7 to 11 cycles, used a sample-barcoded 5' primer plus a J-beta primer mix. TCRdb recomputed calls from the 5' RACE reads with MiXCR, one row per CDR3 protein. The table includes hundreds of thousands of distinct CDR3 sequences, approximately 47% detected once. Per sample, a minimum of 6.5 million PBMCs were isolated.

This TCR derives from a man between 60 and 70 years old in good health. Source material: blood. This chain links TRBV13 with TRBJ1-2; 8 bases fit TRBD1. For the CDR3, the DNA is TGTGCCAGCAGCGGACGGGACAGGCTCTATGGCTACACCTTC. Amino acid sequence: CASSGRDRLYGYTF.